Listed below are T cell receptor beta chains from one sample, sequenced in a study of shared clonotypes between healthy human individuals. Produced via immunoSEQ multiplex PCR; TCRdb's table is partial and in-frame only. The sample records 2 million to 2.5 million clones, 85% to 95% being singletons. What was sequenced was naive CD8+ T cells from PBMCs. All receptors come from a man between 18 and 35 years old in good health. Some clones in this sample may be carry-over from other donors' samples. CDR3s include the opening cysteine and the closing phenylalanine or tryptophan. Each record gives: J gene, V gene, D gene, clone size, CDR3 DNA, CDR3 protein. A D gene is named only where the DNA matches it firmly. Rows give clone size only sometimes, using once, few, many, or a class for an expanded clone.

TRBJ2-5	TRBV9	TRBD1	NA	TGTGCCAGCAGCAAGAGGGACAGAAACCAAGAGACCCAGTACTTC	CASSKRDRNQETQYF
TRBJ1-2	TRBV4-2	NA	once	TGTGCCAGCAGCCCTGAGACGATCCCTAACTATGGCTACACCTTC	CASSPETIPNYGYTF
TRBJ1-2	TRBV30	NA	once	TGTGCCTGGAGTGTGCCGTCAGAAGGCCTTCCCTATGGCTACACCTTC	CAWSVPSEGLPYGYTF
TRBJ1-1	TRBV29-1	NA	NA	TGCAGCGCAGCGGCCTTCACTGAAGCTTTCTTT	CSAAAFTEAFF
TRBJ1-1	TRBV19	NA	NA	TGTGCCAGTAGTACGTGGGGGAACACTGAAGCTTTCTTT	CASSTWGNTEAFF
TRBJ2-7	TRBV7-9	TRBD2	NA	TGTGCCAGCAGTCTAGCGGGAGATCGCGAGCAGTACTTC	CASSLAGDREQYF
TRBJ2-1	TRBV27	TRBD2	NA	TGTGCCAGCAGAGAACTAGCGGGCAATGAGCAGTTCTTC	CASRELAGNEQFF
TRBJ1-2	TRBV6-5	NA	NA	TGTGCCAGCAGTTACTCGGCGGGGTTTGGCTATGGCTACACCTTC	CASSYSAGFGYGYTF
TRBJ1-1	TRBV6-1	TRBD1	NA	TGTGCCAGCAGTGAAGACGACAGGGGTCGTATACCAGCTTTCTTT	CASSEDDRGRIPAFF
TRBJ2-2	TRBV9	TRBD2	NA	TGTGCCAGCAGCCCAGCGACTAGCGGGAACACCGGGGAGCTGTTTTTT	CASSPATSGNTGELFF
TRBJ2-5	TRBV27	TRBD1	NA	TGTGCCAGCAGTTTATTCTCCACAGGGGCTGAGGAGACCCAGTACTTC	CASSLFSTGAEETQYF
TRBJ2-7	TRBV6-6	TRBD2	once	TGTGCCAGCAGTTCCCTCGGGGGTCTAGCGGGCTACGAGCAGTACTTC	CASSSLGGLAGYEQYF
TRBJ2-7	TRBV7-9	TRBD1	NA	TGTGCCAGCAGCCCAAGGACAGGGGGGTACGAGCAGTACTTC	CASSPRTGGYEQYF
TRBJ2-3	TRBV2	NA	NA	TGTGCCAGCAGTGAAACCGAGCTAGCGCTGAGCACAGATACGCAGTATTTT	CASSETELALSTDTQYF
TRBJ2-1	TRBV27	TRBD1	NA	TGTGCCAGCAGTTTCTCTCCCAGGGGGTACAATGAGCAGTTCTTC	CASSFSPRGYNEQFF
TRBJ2-3	TRBV5-1	NA	NA	TGCGCCAGCTTTGAGGGGCCAGGGGTGGCAGATACGCAGTATTTT	CASFEGPGVADTQYF
TRBJ1-1	TRBV13	TRBD1	NA	TGTGCCAGCACCGACCAGGGGGCCACTGAAGCTTTCTTT	CASTDQGATEAFF